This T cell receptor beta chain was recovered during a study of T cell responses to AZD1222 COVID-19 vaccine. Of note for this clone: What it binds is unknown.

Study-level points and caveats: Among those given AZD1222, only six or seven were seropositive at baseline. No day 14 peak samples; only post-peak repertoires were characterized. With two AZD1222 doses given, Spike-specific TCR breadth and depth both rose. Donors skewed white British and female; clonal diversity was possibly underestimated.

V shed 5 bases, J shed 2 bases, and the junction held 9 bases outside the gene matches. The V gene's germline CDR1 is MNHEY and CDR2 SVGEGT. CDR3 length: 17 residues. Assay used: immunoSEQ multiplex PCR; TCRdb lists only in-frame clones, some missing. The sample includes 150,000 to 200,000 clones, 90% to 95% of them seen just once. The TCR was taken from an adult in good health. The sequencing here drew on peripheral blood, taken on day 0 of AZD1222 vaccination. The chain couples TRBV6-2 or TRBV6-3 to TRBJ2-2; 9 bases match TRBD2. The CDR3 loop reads CASSTAGGLLNTGELFF. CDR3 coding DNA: TGTGCCAGCAGTACAGCGGGAGGACTGCTTAACACCGGGGAGCTGTTTTTT.